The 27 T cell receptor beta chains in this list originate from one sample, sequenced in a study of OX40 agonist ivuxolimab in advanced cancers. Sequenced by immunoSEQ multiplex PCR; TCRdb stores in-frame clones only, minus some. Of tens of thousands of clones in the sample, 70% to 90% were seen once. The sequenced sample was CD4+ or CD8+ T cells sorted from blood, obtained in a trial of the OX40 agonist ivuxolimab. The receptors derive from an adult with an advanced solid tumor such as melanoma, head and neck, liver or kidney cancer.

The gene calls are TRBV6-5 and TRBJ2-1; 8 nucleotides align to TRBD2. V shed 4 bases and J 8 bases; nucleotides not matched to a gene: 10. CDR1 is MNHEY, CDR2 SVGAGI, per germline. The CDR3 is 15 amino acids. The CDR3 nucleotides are TGTGCCAGCAGTTTCCCCGGGACTAGGACGGATGAGCAGTTCTTC. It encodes CASSFPGTRTDEQFF.

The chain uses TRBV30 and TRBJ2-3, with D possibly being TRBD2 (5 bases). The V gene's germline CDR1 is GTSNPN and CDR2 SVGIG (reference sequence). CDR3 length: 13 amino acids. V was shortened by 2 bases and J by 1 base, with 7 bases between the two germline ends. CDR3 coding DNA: TGTGCCTGGAGTCTACTAGGCACAGATACGCAGTATTTT. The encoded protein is CAWSLLGTDTQYF.

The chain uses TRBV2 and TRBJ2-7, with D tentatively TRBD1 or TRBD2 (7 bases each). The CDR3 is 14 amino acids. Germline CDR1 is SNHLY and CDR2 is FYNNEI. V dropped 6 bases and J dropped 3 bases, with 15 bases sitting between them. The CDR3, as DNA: TGTGCCAGCAGCCGACAGGGAGGGTTCTACGAGCAGTACTTC. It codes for CASSRQGGFYEQYF.

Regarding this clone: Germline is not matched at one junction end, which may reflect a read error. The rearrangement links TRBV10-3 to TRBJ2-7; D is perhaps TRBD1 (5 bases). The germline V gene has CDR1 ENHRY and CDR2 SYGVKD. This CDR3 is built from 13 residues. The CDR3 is CAIRVVGLEEQYF. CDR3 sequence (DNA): TGTGCGATCAGGGTCGTGGGTCTAGAGGAGCAGTACTTC.

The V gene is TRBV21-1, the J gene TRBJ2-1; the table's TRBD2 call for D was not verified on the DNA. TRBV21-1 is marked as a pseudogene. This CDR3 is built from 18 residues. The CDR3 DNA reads TGTGCCAGCAGCAAGATAGGGCGGGCGGGAGTAGCCTACAATGAGCAGTTCTTC. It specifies CASSKIGRAGVAYNEQFF.

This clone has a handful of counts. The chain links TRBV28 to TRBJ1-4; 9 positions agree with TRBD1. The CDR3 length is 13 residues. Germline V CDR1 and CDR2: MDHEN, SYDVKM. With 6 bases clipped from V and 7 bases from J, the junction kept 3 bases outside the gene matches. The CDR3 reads CASRDRGPEKLFF. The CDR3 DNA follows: TGTGCCAGCAGGGACAGGGGACCTGAAAAACTGTTTTTT.

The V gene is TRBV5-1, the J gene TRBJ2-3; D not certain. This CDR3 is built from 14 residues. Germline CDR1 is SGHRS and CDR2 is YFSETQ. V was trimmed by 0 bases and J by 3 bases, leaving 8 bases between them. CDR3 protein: CASSLVPSTDTQYF. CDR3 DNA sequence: TGCGCCAGCAGCTTGGTTCCAAGTACAGATACGCAGTATTTT.

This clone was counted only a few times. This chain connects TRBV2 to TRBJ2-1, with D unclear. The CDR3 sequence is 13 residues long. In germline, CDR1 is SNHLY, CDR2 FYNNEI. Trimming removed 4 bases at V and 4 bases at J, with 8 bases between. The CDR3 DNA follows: TGTGCCAGCAGTGGGGTGGGTTACAATGAGCAGTTCTTC. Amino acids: CASSGVGYNEQFF. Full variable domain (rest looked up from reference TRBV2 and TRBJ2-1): EPEVTQTPSHQVTQMGQEVILRCVPISNHLYFYWYRQILGQKVEFLVSFYNNEISEKSEIFDDQFSVERPDGSNFTLKIRSTKLEDSAMYFCASSGVGYNEQFFGPGTRLTVL.

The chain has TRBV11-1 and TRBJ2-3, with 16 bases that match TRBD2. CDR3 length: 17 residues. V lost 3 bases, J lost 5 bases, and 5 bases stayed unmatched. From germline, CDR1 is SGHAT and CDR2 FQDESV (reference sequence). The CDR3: CASSFGTSGRAVDTQYF. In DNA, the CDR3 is TGTGCCAGCAGCTTCGGGACTAGCGGGAGGGCGGTAGATACGCAGTATTTT.

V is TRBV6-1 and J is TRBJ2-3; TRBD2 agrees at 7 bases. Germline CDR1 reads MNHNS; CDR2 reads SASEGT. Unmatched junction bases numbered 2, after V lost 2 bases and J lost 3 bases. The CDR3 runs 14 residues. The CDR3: CASSERGGTDTQYF. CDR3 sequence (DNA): TGTGCCAGCAGTGAACGCGGGGGTACAGATACGCAGTATTTT.

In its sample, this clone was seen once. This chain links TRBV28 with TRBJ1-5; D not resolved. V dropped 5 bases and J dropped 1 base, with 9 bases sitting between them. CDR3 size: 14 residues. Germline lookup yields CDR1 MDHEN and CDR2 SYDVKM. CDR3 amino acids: CASSPRRSNQPQHF. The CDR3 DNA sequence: TGTGCCAGCAGTCCCCGGAGAAGCAATCAGCCCCAGCATTTT.

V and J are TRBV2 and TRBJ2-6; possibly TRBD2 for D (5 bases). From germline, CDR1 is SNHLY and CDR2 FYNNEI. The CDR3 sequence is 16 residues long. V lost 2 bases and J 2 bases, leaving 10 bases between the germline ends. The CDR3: CASSEQYSAGANVLTF. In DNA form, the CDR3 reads TGTGCCAGCAGTGAACAGTATAGCGCTGGGGCCAACGTCCTGACTTTC.

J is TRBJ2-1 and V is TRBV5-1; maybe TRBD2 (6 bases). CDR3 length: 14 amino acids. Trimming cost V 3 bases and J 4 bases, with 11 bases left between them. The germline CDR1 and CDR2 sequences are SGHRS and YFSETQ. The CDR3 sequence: CASSSSVRYNEQFF. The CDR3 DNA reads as TGCGCCAGCAGCTCTAGCGTACGATACAATGAGCAGTTCTTC.

The CDR3 loop is CASSWGQDRNTGELFF. The CDR3 nucleotides read TGTGCCAGCAGTTGGGGACAGGACCGGAACACCGGGGAGCTGTTTTTT. The gene calls are TRBV6-6 and TRBJ2-2; 8 positions match TRBD1. The V segment lost 4 bases and the J segment 1 base; nucleotides outside the gene matches: 5. Germline CDR1 MNHNY, CDR2 SVGAGI (reference sequence). The CDR3 runs to 16 residues.

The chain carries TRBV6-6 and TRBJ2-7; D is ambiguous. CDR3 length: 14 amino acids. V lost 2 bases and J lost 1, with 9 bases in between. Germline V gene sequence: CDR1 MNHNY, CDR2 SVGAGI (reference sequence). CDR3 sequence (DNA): TGTGCCAGCAGTTACCCCGAAAGATCCTACGAGCAGTACTTC. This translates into CASSYPERSYEQYF.

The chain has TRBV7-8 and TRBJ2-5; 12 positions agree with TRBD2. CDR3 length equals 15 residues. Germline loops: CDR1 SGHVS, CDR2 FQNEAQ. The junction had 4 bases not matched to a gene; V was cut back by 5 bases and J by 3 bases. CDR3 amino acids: CASSARLAGEETQYF. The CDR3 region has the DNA TGTGCCAGCAGCGCCCGACTAGCGGGAGAAGAGACCCAGTACTTC. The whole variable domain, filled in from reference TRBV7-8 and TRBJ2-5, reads GAGVSQSPRYKVAKRGQDVALRCDPISGHVSLFWYQQALGQGPEFLTYFQNEAQLDKSGLPSDRFFAERPEGSVSTLKIQRTQQEDSAVYLCASSARLAGEETQYFGPGTRLLVL.

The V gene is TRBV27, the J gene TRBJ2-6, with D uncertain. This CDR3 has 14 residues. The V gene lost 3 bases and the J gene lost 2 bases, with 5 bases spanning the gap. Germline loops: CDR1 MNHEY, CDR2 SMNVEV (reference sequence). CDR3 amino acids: CASSLAPGANVLTF. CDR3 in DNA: TGTGCCAGCAGTTTGGCGCCTGGGGCCAACGTCCTGACTTTC.

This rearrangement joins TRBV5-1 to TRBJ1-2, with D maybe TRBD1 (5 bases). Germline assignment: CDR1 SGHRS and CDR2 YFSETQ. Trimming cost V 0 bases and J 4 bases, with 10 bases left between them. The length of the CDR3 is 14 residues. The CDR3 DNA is TGCGCCAGCAGCTTGGCCACAGGACTCTATGGCTACACCTTC. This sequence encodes CASSLATGLYGYTF.

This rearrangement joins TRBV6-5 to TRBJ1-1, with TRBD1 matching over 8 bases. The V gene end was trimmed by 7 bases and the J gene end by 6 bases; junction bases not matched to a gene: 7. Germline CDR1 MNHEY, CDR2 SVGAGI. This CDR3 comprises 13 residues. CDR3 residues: CASTRQGRPEAFF. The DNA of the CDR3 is TGTGCCAGCACAAGACAGGGGCGACCTGAAGCTTTCTTT.

The CDR3 spells CASSLGNGQGTTDTQYF. The DNA for the CDR3 is TGTGCCAGCAGCTTAGGGAACGGACAGGGTACCACAGATACGCAGTATTTT. V usage is TRBV11-3 and J usage is TRBJ2-3, with 8 bases identical to TRBD1. CDR1 SGHNT and CDR2 YENEEA come from the germline V gene. CDR3 length: 17 amino acids. V shed 1 base, J shed 2 bases, and the junction held 8 bases outside the gene matches.

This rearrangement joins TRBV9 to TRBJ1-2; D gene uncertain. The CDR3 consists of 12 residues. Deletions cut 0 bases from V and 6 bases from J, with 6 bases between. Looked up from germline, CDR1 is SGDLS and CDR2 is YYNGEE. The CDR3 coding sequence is TGTGCCAGCAGCGTAGTTGGGGATGGCTACACCTTC. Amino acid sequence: CASSVVGDGYTF. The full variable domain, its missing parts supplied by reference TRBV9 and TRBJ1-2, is DSGVTQTPKHLITATGQRVTLRCSPRSGDLSVYWYQQSLDQGLQFLIQYYNGEERAKGNILERFSAQQFPDLHSELNLSSLELGDSALYFCASSVVGDGYTFGSGTRLTVV.

As DNA, the CDR3 is TGTGCCAGCAGCTTGGGTTGGACACAGGGTAACAATCAGCCCCAGCATTTT. Its protein product is CASSLGWTQGNNQPQHF. V and J are TRBV5-5 and TRBJ1-5; a possible D gene is TRBD1 (6 bases). V lost 0 bases, J lost 3 bases, and 16 bases lay in between. This CDR3 is 17 amino acids long. CDR1 is SGHKS and CDR2 is YYEKEE in the germline V gene (reference sequence).

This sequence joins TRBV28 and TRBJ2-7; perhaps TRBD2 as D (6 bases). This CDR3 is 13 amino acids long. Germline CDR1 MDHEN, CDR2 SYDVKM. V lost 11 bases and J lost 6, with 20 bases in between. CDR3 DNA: TGTGCCGGGAGGAGCCAGGGCAGTGGCGAGCAGTACTTC. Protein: CAGRSQGSGEQYF.

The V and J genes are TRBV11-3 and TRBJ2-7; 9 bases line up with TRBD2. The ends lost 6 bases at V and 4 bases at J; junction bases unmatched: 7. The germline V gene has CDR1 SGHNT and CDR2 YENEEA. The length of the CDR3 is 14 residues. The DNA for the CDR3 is TGTGCCAGCAGGGTAGCGGGAGCTATGTACGAGCAGTACTTC. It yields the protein CASRVAGAMYEQYF.

CDR3: CASTLGGANEQFF. CDR3 in DNA: TGTGCCAGCACCCTAGGGGGGGCGAATGAGCAGTTCTTC. The chain links TRBV7-9 to TRBJ2-1, with D maybe TRBD2 (7 bases). Germline assignment: CDR1 SEHNR and CDR2 FQNEAQ (reference sequence). The ends were cut back, 7 bases at V and 7 bases at J, with 14 bases in the middle. The CDR3 runs to 13 residues.

CDR3 nucleotides: TGTGCCAGCAGCTCCTACGGGACAGCGGGAAACACCATATATTTT. Amino acids: CASSSYGTAGNTIYF. The chain links TRBV7-9 to TRBJ1-3; 7 positions agree with TRBD1. Germline lookup yields CDR1 SEHNR and CDR2 FQNEAQ (reference sequence). The length of the CDR3 is 15 residues. With V trimmed by 4 bases and J by 4 bases, 7 bases remained unmatched. Supplemented by reference TRBV7-9 and TRBJ1-3, the full variable domain reads DTGVSQNPRHKITKRGQNVTFRCDPISEHNRLYWYRQTLGQGPEFLTYFQNEAQLEKSRLLSDRFSAERPKGSFSTLEIQRTEQGDSAMYLCASSSYGTAGNTIYFGEGSWLTVV.

The CDR3 DNA reads TGTGCCAGCAGCTTTGTTAGCGTCCAAAACACCGGGGAGCTGTTTTTT. Protein product: CASSFVSVQNTGELFF. The chain recombines TRBV7-8 with TRBJ2-2; possible D gene TRBD2, 5 bases. Trimming cost V 3 bases and J 2 bases, with 13 bases left between them. Germline V gives CDR1 SGHVS, CDR2 FQNEAQ. This CDR3 spans 16 amino acids.